The clone carrying this T cell receptor (beta chain) was seen a handful of times. This sample was taken from a study of low-dose radiotherapy and immunotherapy resistance in tumors. The CDR3 has 15 residues. The junction had 9 bases not matched to a gene; V was cut back by 4 bases and J by 5 bases. CDR1 is SGDLS and CDR2 is YYNGEE in the germline V gene. Stated time point: after trial treatment. The treatment was: LDRT plus nivolumab, ipilimumab, low-dose cyclophosphamide and aspirin (RACIN trial). The donors, trial participants, received nivolumab, ipilimumab, aspirin, low-dose cyclophosphamide and low-dose radiotherapy. First-strand cDNA relied on TRAV- and TRBV-specific primers spanning alpha and beta chains. TCR amplification involved 20 to 25 PCR cycles with a constant-region primer and V-primer adapter. In vitro transcription amplified isolated mRNA. One entry per CDR3 protein, called by TCRdb with MiXCR from the reads. The sample comprises about 84,000 distinct CDR3 sequences, about a sixth of which are singletons, and approximately 1.5% rests with the top ten.

This rearrangement joins TRBV9 to TRBJ2-7; 10 positions match TRBD2. This clonotype originated in a male donor with prostate cancer. Sequencing used PBMCs, obtained after low-dose radiotherapy plus immunotherapy. CDR3 sequence reads: CASSSQAGGIDEQYF. CDR3 nucleotide sequence: TGTGCCAGCAGCTCACAAGCGGGAGGGATCGACGAGCAGTACTTC.